What follows are 21 T cell receptor beta chains derived from one specimen sequenced in a study of T-cell memory formation after mild COVID-19 (dated by TCRdb to the early 2020s). Library preparation employed 5' RACE. The sequencing machine was an Illumina NovaSeq 6000. TCRdb cleaned the public reads at Q25 with fastp, built clones with MiXCR and kept in-frame beta chains. Every entry covers one CDR3 protein and lists the most common genes and DNA from its rows. This sample lists around 250,000 distinct CDR3 sequences; 15% to 20% were detected once. 20% to 25% of the sample comes from the top ten. The source material was PBMCs or a T cell subset sorted from them (not recorded which). All receptors derive from a man aged 18 to 30 who had mild COVID-19 (a few samples of this study predate the infection). The sample titles of this study are shuffled in the database, so cell type and time point are left out; the donor was told from shared clones.

This chain joins TRBV4-1 and TRBJ2-2; tentatively, D is TRBD2 (5 bases). V lost 5 bases and J 5 bases, leaving 12 bases between the germline ends. Germline V gives CDR1 MGHRA, CDR2 YSYEKL. CDR3 length equals 14 residues. CDR3 sequence (DNA): TGCGCCAGCAGCTCTTTGGGGAGAACCGGGGAGCTGTTTTTT. Its translation: CASSSLGRTGELFF.

This chain joins TRBV5-8 and TRBJ2-4; D unresolved. The V gene's germline CDR1 is SGHTS and CDR2 YDEGEE. The CDR3 is 15 residues long. Trimming removed 0 bases from V and 0 bases from J, with 7 bases in between. The CDR3, as DNA: TGTGCCAGCAGCTTGGGCCGTATAGCCAAAAACATTCAGTACTTC. Its protein product is CASSLGRIAKNIQYF.

The V gene is TRBV7-6, the J gene TRBJ1-1; D call uncertain. Deletions cut 7 bases from V and 3 bases from J, with 15 bases between. Germline V gene lookup returns CDR1 SGHVS and CDR2 FNYEAQ. This CDR3 has 14 residues. CDR3 sequence: CASTSGIVDTEAFF. The CDR3 nucleotides read TGTGCCAGCACCTCGGGGATTGTTGACACTGAAGCTTTCTTT.

This chain links TRBV7-2 with TRBJ2-7; D could derive from TRBD1 or TRBD2 (9 bases each). V was trimmed by 6 bases and J by 3 bases, leaving 18 bases between them. The CDR3 runs 15 residues. Germline assignment: CDR1 SGHTA and CDR2 FQGNSA. The CDR3 protein is CASSSSGTGFYEQYV. The CDR3, as DNA: TGTGCCAGCAGTTCTAGCGGGACAGGGTTCTACGAGCAGTACGTC.

This clonotype was picked up a small number of times. The CDR3 nucleotides read TGTGCCAGCAGCGTAGTGACCCGGGGAGAGCAGTTCTTC. This sequence encodes CASSVVTRGEQFF. This rearrangement joins TRBV9 to TRBJ2-1, with a tentative D call TRBD2 (5 bases). The V and J ends lost 0 bases and 10 bases respectively, with 11 bases between them. Germline CDR1 is SGDLS and CDR2 is YYNGEE. This CDR3 region has 13 residues.

This clonotype was detected a few times. The chain has TRBV6-5 and TRBJ1-6; maybe TRBD1 (5 bases). The germline V gene encodes CDR1 MNHEY and CDR2 SVGAGI. Trimming cost V 0 bases and J 10 bases, with 13 bases left between them. There are 15 residues in the CDR3. The CDR3 nucleotides read TGTGCCAGCAGTTACTCGTGGGGGGGGAGATCACCCCTCCACTTT. Translating gives CASSYSWGGRSPLHF.

The chain recombines TRBV20-1 with TRBJ2-2; 7 positions agree with TRBD1. With V trimmed by 5 bases and J by 7 bases, 19 bases remained unmatched. This CDR3 has 17 amino acids. Germline CDR1 is DFQATT and CDR2 is SNEGSKA (reference sequence). CDR3 in amino acids: CSAAQRDSISLDGELFF. DNA of the CDR3: TGCAGTGCTGCACAAAGGGACAGTATCTCCCTGGACGGGGAGCTGTTTTTT.

The CDR3 here is CASSPGRGGNQPQHF. CDR3 DNA: TGTGCCAGCAGCCCCGGGAGGGGGGGGAACCAGCCCCAGCATTTT. The chain carries TRBV7-8 and TRBJ1-5, with D tentatively TRBD1 (6 bases). The CDR3 is 15 amino acids. CDR1 and CDR2 (germline): SGHVS, FQNEAQ. The V end was cut by 5 bases, the J end by 7 bases, with 18 bases between.

This clonotype was seen only a few times. The rearrangement uses TRBV5-1 and TRBJ1-4, with D possibly being TRBD1 (5 bases). CDR1 and CDR2 (germline): SGHRS, YFSETQ. V was shortened by 1 base and J by 5 bases, with 9 bases between the two germline ends. This CDR3 has 14 amino acids. This chain's CDR3 is CASSLFSGNEKLFF. CDR3 coding DNA: TGCGCCAGCAGCTTGTTCTCAGGGAATGAAAAACTGTTTTTT.

The chain has TRBV5-1 and TRBJ1-1, with 7 bases fitting TRBD1. The junction had 2 bases not matched to a gene; V was cut back by 2 bases and J by 1 base. The CDR3 is 14 amino acids. In germline, CDR1 is SGHRS, CDR2 YFSETQ. CDR3 sequence: CASSLQGRNTEAFF. CDR3 coding DNA: TGCGCCAGCAGCTTACAGGGGAGGAACACTGAAGCTTTCTTT.

In this sample, this clonotype turned up a few times. V is TRBV6-2 or TRBV6-3 and J is TRBJ2-5; TRBD2 might be the D (5 bases). CDR3 length equals 14 residues. The germline V and J ends were trimmed by 5 bases and 3 bases, with 13 bases remaining between them. Germline lookup yields CDR1 MNHEY and CDR2 SVGEGT. The CDR3 coding sequence is TGTGCCAGCAGTCCGGACCTGAGGGAAGAGACCCAGTACTTC. It encodes CASSPDLREETQYF.

The chain is built from TRBV7-2 and TRBJ2-6; D call uncertain. Germline CDR1 and CDR2: SGHTA and FQGNSA. The CDR3 has 13 amino acids. V lost 4 bases, J lost 3 bases, and 4 bases lay in between. The CDR3 protein is CASSSYGANVLTF. CDR3 nucleotides: TGTGCCAGCAGCTCTTATGGGGCCAACGTCCTGACTTTC.

This clonotype was recorded a few times. This rearrangement joins TRBV19 to TRBJ2-5; D call uncertain. This CDR3 is 16 amino acids long. Trimming cost V 5 bases and J 0 bases, with 16 bases left between them. Looked up from germline, CDR1 is LNHDA and CDR2 is SQIVND (reference sequence). CDR3 DNA sequence: TGTGCCAGTAGTCCATGGGCAGCGCAAGACCAAGAGACCCAGTACTTC. It yields the protein CASSPWAAQDQETQYF.

The V gene is TRBV29-1, the J gene TRBJ1-1; D call uncertain. Germline CDR1 is SQVTM and CDR2 is ANQGSEA. The CDR3 consists of 13 residues. The V gene lost 4 bases and the J gene lost 4 bases, with 13 bases spanning the gap. CDR3 DNA: TGCAGCGTTGCTGAGGGAAGCGGCACTGAAGCTTTCTTT. Translating gives CSVAEGSGTEAFF. Based on the CDR3 plus reference TRBV29-1 and TRBJ1-1, the full variable domain is SAVISQKPSRDICQRGTSLTIQCQVDSQVTMMFWYRQQPGQSLTLIATANQGSEATYESGFVIDKFPISRPNLTFSTLTVSNMSPEDSSIYLCSVAEGSGTEAFFGQGTRLTVV.

This sequence joins TRBV7-8 and TRBJ2-2; the D gene could be TRBD1 or TRBD2 (5 bases each). CDR1 SGHVS and CDR2 FQNEAQ come from the germline V gene. The CDR3 length is 16 residues. Trimming shortened V by 8 bases and J by 2 bases, and 18 bases separated the two germline ends. The CDR3 loop is CASGTIGTRNTGELFF. The CDR3 DNA is TGTGCCAGCGGGACCATCGGGACCAGAAACACCGGGGAGCTGTTTTTT.

The chain recombines TRBV20-1 with TRBJ2-1; D may be TRBD1 or TRBD2 (5 bases each). V dropped 5 bases and J dropped 4 bases, with 15 bases sitting between them. This CDR3 comprises 14 residues. CDR1 and CDR2 (germline): DFQATT, SNEGSKA (reference sequence). In DNA, the CDR3 is TGCAGTGCTCGGAGATTCGGGGCTTACAATGAGCAGTTCTTC. Translated: CSARRFGAYNEQFF.

This clonotype has only a few counts. The V gene is TRBV6-2 or TRBV6-3, the J gene TRBJ1-5; tentatively, D is TRBD1 (5 bases). The germline CDR1 and CDR2 sequences are MNHEY and SVGEGT. V was pared by 0 bases and J by 1 base, with 10 bases between. This CDR3 is built from 16 residues. CDR3 region: CASSYSRGLSNQPQHF. The CDR3 DNA reads as TGTGCCAGCAGTTACTCGAGGGGCCTCAGCAATCAGCCCCAGCATTTT.

This clonotype was seen more than once but under ten times. The V and J genes are TRBV5-1 and TRBJ1-6; 10 bases map to TRBD1. The germline CDR1 and CDR2 sequences are SGHRS and YFSETQ. This CDR3 region has 14 residues. V lost 4 bases, J lost 9 bases, and 4 bases stayed unmatched. The CDR3 reads CASSRRDRGSPLHF. The DNA for the CDR3 is TGCGCCAGCAGCCGAAGGGACAGGGGTTCACCCCTCCACTTT.

This clonotype was seen only a few times. The V and J genes are TRBV12-3 or TRBV12-4 and TRBJ1-2; D is unresolved. The V end lost 6 bases, the J end lost 4 bases, and 12 bases lay between the germline ends. This CDR3 has 13 amino acids. In DNA form, the CDR3 reads TGTGCCAGCAGCCCTGCCCGCGTCTATGGCTACACCTTC. Protein sequence: CASSPARVYGYTF.

The chain employs TRBV4-1 and TRBJ1-5; D gene ambiguous. The CDR3 totals 13 residues. V shed 2 bases and J shed 3 bases, with 5 bases lying between them. Germline CDR1 is MGHRA and CDR2 is YSYEKL. The CDR3 here is CASSQRVNQPQHF. For the CDR3, the DNA is TGCGCCAGCAGCCAACGCGTCAATCAGCCCCAGCATTTT.

This clonotype was picked up a small number of times. The rearrangement joins TRBV6-5 to TRBJ2-5; D is uncertain. V was shortened by 7 bases and J by 2 bases, with 14 bases between the two germline ends. The germline V gene has CDR1 MNHEY and CDR2 SVGAGI. CDR3 length: 14 amino acids. CDR3 in amino acids: CASKRARWQETQYF. The CDR3, as DNA: TGTGCCAGCAAACGGGCGCGATGGCAAGAGACCCAGTACTTC.